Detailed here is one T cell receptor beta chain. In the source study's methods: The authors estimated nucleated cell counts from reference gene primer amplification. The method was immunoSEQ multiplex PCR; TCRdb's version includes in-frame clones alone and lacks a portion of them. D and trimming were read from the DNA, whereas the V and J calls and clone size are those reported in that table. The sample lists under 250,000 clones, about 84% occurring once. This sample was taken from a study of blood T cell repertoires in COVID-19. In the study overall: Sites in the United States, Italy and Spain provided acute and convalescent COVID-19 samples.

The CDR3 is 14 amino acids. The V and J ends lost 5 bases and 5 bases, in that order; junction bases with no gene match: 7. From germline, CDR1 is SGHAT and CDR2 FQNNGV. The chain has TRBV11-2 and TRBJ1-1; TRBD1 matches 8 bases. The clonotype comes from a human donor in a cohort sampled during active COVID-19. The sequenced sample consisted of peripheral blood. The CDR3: CASSAVQGGTEAFF. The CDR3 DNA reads TGTGCCAGCAGCGCCGTACAGGGGGGGACTGAAGCTTTCTTT. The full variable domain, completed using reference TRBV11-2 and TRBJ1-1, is EAGVAQSPRYKIIEKRQSVAFWCNPISGHATLYWYQQILGQGPKLLIQFQNNGVVDDSQLPKDRFSAERLKGVDSTLKIQPAKLEDSAVYLCASSAVQGGTEAFFGQGTRLTVV.